The clone carrying this TCR beta chain is termed medium-sized (0.01 to 0.1%). The antigen is not known. This entry comes from a study of response to subunit inactivated influenza vaccine. General observations from the study: Authors suggested that a seasonal influenza vaccination recruits few new T cells each time.

MiXCR, applied by TCRdb to the RT-PCR reads, yields one record per CDR3 protein. The sample records around 570,000 distinct CDR3 sequences, about 7.6% being singletons. Germline CDR1 is SGHRS and CDR2 is YFSETQ. The germline V and J ends were trimmed by 6 bases and 4 bases, with 14 bases remaining between them. The length of the CDR3 is 14 residues. This sample comprised PBMCs from blood, obtained about 23 months after vaccination. The rearrangement joins TRBV5-1 to TRBJ2-1, with D perhaps being TRBD1 or TRBD2 (5 bases each). The sequence was collected from a man between 50 and 75 years old who received an inactivated influenza vaccine. The DNA for the CDR3 is TGCGCCAGCACTAAGGGACCCCCATACAATGAGCAGTTCTTC. It specifies CASTKGPPYNEQFF.